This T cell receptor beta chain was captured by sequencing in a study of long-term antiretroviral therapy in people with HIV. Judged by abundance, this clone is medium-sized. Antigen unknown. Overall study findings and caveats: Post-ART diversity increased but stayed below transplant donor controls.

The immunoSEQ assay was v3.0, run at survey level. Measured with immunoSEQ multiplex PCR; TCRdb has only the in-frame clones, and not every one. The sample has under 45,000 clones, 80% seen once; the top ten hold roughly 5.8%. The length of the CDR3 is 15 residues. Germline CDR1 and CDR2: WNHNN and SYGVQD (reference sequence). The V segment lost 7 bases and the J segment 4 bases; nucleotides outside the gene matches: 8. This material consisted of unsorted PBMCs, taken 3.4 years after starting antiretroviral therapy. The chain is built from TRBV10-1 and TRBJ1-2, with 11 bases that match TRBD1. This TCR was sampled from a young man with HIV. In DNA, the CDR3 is TGCGCCAGCAATAGGACAGGGGGCTTGATCTATGGCTACACCTTC. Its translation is CASNRTGGLIYGYTF.